Listed here are 19 T cell receptor beta chains from one sample, sequenced in a study of cytomegalovirus exposure and HLA in healthy donors. This PCR relied on a set of 60 Vbeta primers and 13 Jbeta primers. TCRdb keeps only in-frame clones here, not all; method: immunoSEQ multiplex PCR. The table has over 65,000 clones, roughly four fifths seen once. The sequenced sample was PBMCs. These receptors were obtained from a woman younger than 45 in good health and CMV-seropositive.

V and J are TRBV5-1 and TRBJ2-7; 7 nucleotides align to TRBD1. The CDR3 is made up of 15 amino acids. V gave up 4 bases and J gave up 5 bases; unmatched junction bases: 12. Germline V gene data show CDR1 as SGHRS and CDR2 as YFSETQ. The CDR3: CASSATGQAGNEQYF. Here the CDR3 DNA reads TGCGCCAGCAGCGCTACTGGACAGGCGGGCAACGAGCAGTACTTC.

The V call is TRBV9, the J call TRBJ2-3, with 8 bases identical to TRBD1. This CDR3 is built from 14 residues. Germline loops: CDR1 SGDLS, CDR2 YYNGEE. The V segment lost 10 bases and the J segment 3 bases; nucleotides outside the gene matches: 10. The CDR3 here is CASSRDRRTDTQYF. The CDR3 DNA reads as TGTGCCTCATCCCGGGACAGGAGGACAGATACGCAGTATTTT.

The sample holds one count of this clone. The chain employs TRBV7-8 and TRBJ2-7, with D unclear. Germline V gene lookup returns CDR1 SGHVS and CDR2 FQNEAQ. The CDR3 runs 16 residues. With 2 bases removed from V and 4 bases from J, the gap between germline ends came to 18 bases. For the CDR3, the DNA is TGTGCCAGCAGCTTATTTGTCTCGGTTGGTACGTACGAGCAGTACTTC. It encodes CASSLFVSVGTYEQYF.

The rearrangement joins TRBV30 to TRBJ1-5, with TRBD1 matching 9 bases. CDR3 size: 18 residues. Looked up from germline, CDR1 is GTSNPN and CDR2 is SVGIG (reference sequence). After removal of 4 bases from V and 2 bases from J, the junction contained 15 bases not matched to a gene. DNA for the CDR3: TGTGCCTGGACCCAGAGTAGCCCGGGACAGGGTGGCAATCAGCCCCAGCATTTT. Translation gives CAWTQSSPGQGGNQPQHF.

This rearrangement joins TRBV7-9 to TRBJ1-1, with D uncertain. The CDR3 loop spans 14 amino acids. The germline gives CDR1 SEHNR, CDR2 FQNEAQ (reference sequence). V lost 3 bases to trimming and J lost 0 bases, with 8 bases between them. CDR3 DNA: TGTGCCAGCAGCTTGGCTTCCCTGAACACTGAAGCTTTCTTT. Protein product: CASSLASLNTEAFF. The entire variable domain, with the rest obtained from reference TRBV7-9 and TRBJ1-1, is as follows: DTGVSQNPRHKITKRGQNVTFRCDPISEHNRLYWYRQTLGQGPEFLTYFQNEAQLEKSRLLSDRFSAERPKGSFSTLEIQRTEQGDSAMYLCASSLASLNTEAFFGQGTRLTVV.

The chain carries TRBV6-5 and TRBJ2-1; 7 positions agree with TRBD2. CDR1 and CDR2 from the germline V gene are MNHEY and SVGAGI. The CDR3 spans 15 residues. V shed 5 bases, J shed 2 bases, and the junction held 6 bases outside the gene matches. The CDR3 protein is CASSLSGSPYNEQFF. The DNA for the CDR3 is TGTGCCAGCAGTCTTAGCGGGTCCCCCTACAATGAGCAGTTCTTC.

V gene TRBV15 combines with J gene TRBJ2-1, with 8 nucleotides matching TRBD1. The junction had 6 bases not matched to a gene; V was cut back by 8 bases and J by 0 bases. Germline loops: CDR1 LNHNV, CDR2 YYDKDF (reference sequence). The CDR3 runs to 15 residues. CDR3 coding DNA: TGTGCCACCGGTTACGGGACAGGCTCCTACAATGAGCAGTTCTTC. Amino acids: CATGYGTGSYNEQFF. Variable domain in full (rest from reference TRBV15 and TRBJ2-1): DAMVIQNPRYQVTQFGKPVTLSCSQTLNHNVMYWYQQKSSQAPKLLFHYYDKDFNNEADTPDNFQSRRPNTSFCFLDIRSPGLGDTAMYLCATGYGTGSYNEQFFGPGTRLTVL.

CDR3 loop: CASSIRFNYGYTF. The CDR3 coding sequence is TGTGCCAGTAGTATCAGGTTTAACTATGGCTACACCTTC. This chain connects TRBV19 to TRBJ1-2, with no clear D. V lost 3 bases, J lost 1 base, and 6 bases lay in between. Germline V gives CDR1 LNHDA, CDR2 SQIVND (reference sequence). The CDR3 length is 13 residues.

The chain has TRBV6-1 and TRBJ1-5; perhaps TRBD1 as D (5 bases). Germline values: CDR1 MNHNS, CDR2 SASEGT. Trimming removed 6 bases at V and 4 bases at J, with 13 bases between. This CDR3 has 14 residues. The CDR3 protein is CASSGGGSNQPQHF. The CDR3 nucleotides are TGTGCCAGCAGCGGGGGAGGTTCAAATCAGCCCCAGCATTTT.

The J gene is TRBJ2-5, the V gene TRBV11-2, with a weak D call TRBD2 (6 bases). CDR1 and CDR2 (germline): SGHAT, FQNNGV. The CDR3 is made up of 13 amino acids. The ends were cut back, 4 bases at V and 2 bases at J, with 8 bases in the middle. Written as DNA, the CDR3 is TGTGCCAGCAGCTGGGGGGTACAAGAGACCCAGTACTTC. Translated: CASSWGVQETQYF.

The rearrangement uses TRBV9 and TRBJ2-1; D not resolved. CDR1 is SGDLS and CDR2 is YYNGEE in the germline V gene. Deletions cut 0 bases from V and 8 bases from J, with 12 bases between. The CDR3 consists of 14 residues. The CDR3 bases are TGTGCCAGCAGCGTAGGACATGCCGCGTATGAGCAGTTCTTC. Amino acid sequence: CASSVGHAAYEQFF.

The V gene is TRBV5-4, the J gene TRBJ2-3; 10 nucleotides align to TRBD2. CDR3 length equals 16 residues. V was pared by 4 bases and J by 4 bases, with 9 bases of the junction left unmatched. The germline CDR1 and CDR2 sequences are SGHNT and YYREEE (reference sequence). This chain's CDR3 is CASSTQAGGQSDTQYF. The CDR3, as DNA: TGTGCCAGCAGCACCCAAGCGGGAGGGCAGTCAGATACGCAGTATTTT.

Sample share makes this clone large. The CDR3 loop is CASKAGTKGSPLHF. The CDR3 bases are TGTGCCAGCAAGGCCGGGACAAAGGGGTCACCCCTCCACTTT. The rearrangement links TRBV6-5 to TRBJ1-6; TRBD1 is a possible D gene (6 bases). Trimming took off 7 bases at V and 10 bases at J, with 17 bases between the two ends. Per the germline V gene, CDR1 is MNHEY and CDR2 is SVGAGI. The CDR3 runs 14 residues.

As to this clone: One end of the junction does not line up with germline, which may come from a read error. The rearrangement links TRBV7-9 to TRBJ2-1; 12 positions match TRBD2. Looked up from germline, CDR1 is SEHNR and CDR2 is FQNEAQ (reference sequence). CDR3 length: 15 amino acids. The chain's CDR3 is CASSLAGGPSNEQFF. CDR3 in DNA: TGTGCCAGCAGCCTAGCGGGAGGGCCCTCCAATGAGCAGTTCTTC.

The rearrangement joins TRBV6-5 to TRBJ2-2; tentative D call: TRBD2 (6 bases). Trimming left V 2 bases short and J 5 bases short, with 9 bases between. The CDR3 is made up of 14 amino acids. The germline gives CDR1 MNHEY, CDR2 SVGAGI. For the CDR3, the DNA is TGTGCCAGCAGTTACAAGGGGAGGACCGGGGAGCTGTTTTTT. Its protein product is CASSYKGRTGELFF.

As concerns this clone: At one of its ends the junction is not consistent with the germline gene, which may arise from a read error. The chain is built from TRBV6-6 and TRBJ2-2; 7 bases match TRBD1. In germline, CDR1 is MNHNY, CDR2 SVGAGI (reference sequence). The CDR3 totals 16 residues. This CDR3 is CASSHSGGQVTGELFF. The CDR3, as DNA: TGTGCCAGCAGTCACTCAGGGGGACAAGTCACCGGGGAGCTGTTTTTT.

The CDR3 reads CASSHRGTEAFF. CDR3 DNA sequence: TGTGCCAGCAGCCACCGAGGCACTGAAGCTTTCTTT. The chain recombines TRBV7-8 with TRBJ1-1; D gene uncertain. Germline V CDR1 and CDR2: SGHVS, FQNEAQ. The CDR3 runs 12 residues. The V end lost 5 bases, the J end lost 4 bases, and 8 bases lay between the germline ends.

The chain has TRBV27 and TRBJ1-2, with TRBD1 matching 7 bases. Germline V gene data show CDR1 as MNHEY and CDR2 as SMNVEV (reference sequence). V gave up 5 bases and J gave up 5 bases; unmatched junction bases: 5. The CDR3 contains 13 residues. The CDR3 is CASSITGDYGYTF. CDR3 coding DNA: TGTGCCAGCAGTATCACAGGGGATTATGGCTACACCTTC.

The rearrangement joins TRBV5-1 to TRBJ2-7, with D perhaps TRBD1 (6 bases). Trimming stripped 7 bases from V and 4 bases from J, with 15 bases between. This CDR3 spans 13 amino acids. Germline-derived CDR1 and CDR2 are SGHRS and YFSETQ. In DNA, the CDR3 is TGCGCCAGCTCAGACAGGTTTCCTTACGAGCAGTACTTC. Its translation is CASSDRFPYEQYF.